One TCR beta chain is described in this entry. Its antigen is not yet known. No qualities accompany the bases; no much larger clone lies one base away. This CDR3 is also generated by other DNA sequences in the sample. The trim is 0 bases for V and 0 bases for J, with a gap of 7 bases between the germline ends. The germline V gene encodes CDR1 SGHRS and CDR2 YFSETQ. Measured from the cysteine to the phenylalanine, the CDR3 is 15 residues long. The kept DNA is CDR3 alone, 45 bases in frame from the first base. Using the deep immunoSEQ assay, multiplex PCR amplified TCR CDR3 regions from genomic DNA. Extracted genomic DNA from each cell subset was distributed evenly across all wells of several immunoSEQ 96-well plates, and each plate was treated as a replicate. Each replicate PCR for sorted subsets received 200 ng genomic DNA, equal to about 30,000 T cell genomes. Purified libraries were quantified with a Qubit 3.0 fluorometer, sized on a Bioanalyzer 2100, and re-quantified with the KAPA Library Quantification kit. Every immunoSEQ 96-well plate was sequenced on a separate single-read 150-cycle Illumina NextSeq 550 flow cell. Turning to the authors' computational methods: The immunoSEQ output contained only junctional sequences without quality scores, so filtering could not match that applied to full-length reads. To assign V/J genes and CDR3, sequences were annotated using PyIR, a Python wrapper for IgBLAST v1.9, with IMGT germline references. Reads were removed for weak V/J assignments (E-value above 1e-6), missing CDR3, stop codons, out-of-frame junctions, or ambiguous translated residues. V3J clonotypes were defined as sequences sharing an identical inferred V gene, J gene, and CDR3 amino acid sequence. Percentage overlap between repertoires was computed as shared unique clonotypes divided by the size of the smaller repertoire. Three approaches were used to assess repertoire richness: RTK rarefaction, the Chao1 estimator, and Recon v2.1 estimates of unobserved clonotypes. Generation probabilities were computed with OLGA for all TCRbeta clonotypes obtained by the gDNA method from several donors. TCRdb holds this immuneACCESS table with in-frame rearrangements only. Some clones are missing; in checked studies, unresolved V genes explain under half, and the rest has no known cause. The V and J calls and clone size are taken from that table; D and trimming were inferred from the DNA. The sample table lists about 1 million clones, about 80% of them with a count of one. The ten most abundant clones make up less than 1.5% of the sample.

This record comes from a study of shared clonotypes between healthy human individuals (dated by TCRdb to about 2020). Regarding the study in general: A couple of women and three men aged 18 to 49 years were included in the cohort. For each donor, CD4 naive and CD4 memory were each run on three plates, CD8 naive on two plates, and CD8 memory on one plate. The study deeply sequenced blood TCR repertoires of about five healthy adults to estimate repertoire size and the extent of clonotype sharing between individuals. Leukapheresis yielded between about 0.94 and 8.9 billion PBMCs per donor. Different laboratories and diverse techniques were used to prepare libraries and sequence TCR repertoires, to increase sequencing depth and limit assay-specific biases.

Healthy HIV-negative adults with no recently reported acute infections or vaccinations were included as donors. Every donor was a Caucasian adult living in Nashville, Tennessee, USA. Magnetic negative selection was used to enrich CD4+ T cells, after which naive cells were positively selected on CD45RA and the negative fraction became the memory subset. Blood was collected by leukapheresis, and PBMCs were isolated by Ficoll-Histopaque density gradient centrifugation and then cryopreserved in liquid nitrogen vapor phase. Analytical flow cytometry was used to check the purity and quantity of each magnetically sorted T cell population. Each sorted fraction had its genomic DNA isolated and then quantified by UV absorbance on a Nanodrop 2000c. General conclusions and limits of the study: Compared with non-shared clonotypes, clonotypes shared by all four sorted-subset donors had higher generation probabilities. The small number of donors limited the genetic and exposure-history diversity represented. Pairwise subsampling indicated that sequencing depth was expected to affect the degree of clonotype sharing among donors. Sharing across several donors was observed for around 5% of naive CD4, about 3.2% of naive CD8, about 2.3% of memory CD4, and around 0.44% of memory CD8 clonotypes. Incomplete sequencing was indicated by rarefaction of sorted-subset datasets, despite the large sequencing depth. Estimated clonotype richness was generally larger for naive than for memory subsets. Sampling was limited to blood, and TCR repertoires in tissue likely differ from TCR repertoires in blood.

The V and J genes are TRBV5-1 and TRBJ2-1; the D gene is unclear. The receptor comes from a man between 18 and 29 years old in good health. Material: memory CD4+ T cells sorted from blood. The cell subset or site tag for this specimen amounts to: CD45RA-negative fraction. The CDR3 in this case is CASSLVGASYNEQFF. The bases are TGCGCCAGCAGCTTGGTTGGAGCCTCCTACAATGAGCAGTTCTTC. Joined to the reference TRBV5-1 and TRBJ2-1 proteins, this CDR3 gives the full variable domain: KAGVTQTPRYLIKTRGQQVTLSCSPISGHRSVSWYQQTPGQGLQFLFEYFSETQRNKGNFPGRFSGRQFSNSRSEMNVSTLELGDSALYLCASSLVGASYNEQFFGPGTRLTVL.